This T cell receptor beta chain appears in the sequencing data of a study of T cell repertoires in cytomegalovirus infection. Whole-study context: Recently identified HLA-C-restricted CMV epitopes were among the peptides used. Findings and caveats of the study: Carriers of CMV and the relevant HLA type were discriminated by public TCR beta frequency. HLA-C-restricted CMV-specific TCR beta clonotypes were dominant in the ex vivo response.

TCRdb analysed the reads with MiXCR anew, one entry per CDR3 protein. This repertoire shows 750,000 to 950,000 distinct CDR3 sequences, 25% to 30% found once; its top ten account for about an eighth. This clonotype has more than one count but fewer than ten. Antigen specificity is unknown. The germline gives CDR1 SEHNR, CDR2 FQNEAQ (reference sequence). This CDR3 comprises 12 residues. The V and J ends lost 0 bases and 3 bases respectively, with 2 bases between them. The TCR originated in a human donor in good health (CMV status not recorded). Some clones in this sample may be carry-over from other donors' samples. This chain connects TRBV7-9 to TRBJ1-2; D is unresolved. Sequencing was performed on cultured CD8+ T cells from PBMCs, taken from culture after CMV antigen stimulation. This CDR3 reads CASSLADYGYTF. The CDR3 DNA sequence: TGTGCCAGCAGCTTAGCAGACTATGGCTACACCTTC.